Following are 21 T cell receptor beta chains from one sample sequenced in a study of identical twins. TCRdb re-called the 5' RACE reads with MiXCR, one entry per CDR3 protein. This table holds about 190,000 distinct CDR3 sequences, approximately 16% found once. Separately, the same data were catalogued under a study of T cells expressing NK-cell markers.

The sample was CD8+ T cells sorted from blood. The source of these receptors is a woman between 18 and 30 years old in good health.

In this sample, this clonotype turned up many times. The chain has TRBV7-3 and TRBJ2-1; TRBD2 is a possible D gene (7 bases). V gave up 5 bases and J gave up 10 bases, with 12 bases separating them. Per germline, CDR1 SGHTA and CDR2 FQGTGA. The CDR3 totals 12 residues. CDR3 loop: CASSPGGGEQFF. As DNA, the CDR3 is TGTGCCAGCAGCCCGGGGGGCGGAGAGCAGTTCTTC.

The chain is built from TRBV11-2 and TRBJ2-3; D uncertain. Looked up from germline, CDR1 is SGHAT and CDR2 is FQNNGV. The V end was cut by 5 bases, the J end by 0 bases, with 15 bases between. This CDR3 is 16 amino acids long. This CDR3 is CASSPINYASTDTQYF. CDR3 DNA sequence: TGTGCCAGCAGCCCCATAAATTATGCTAGCACAGATACGCAGTATTTT.

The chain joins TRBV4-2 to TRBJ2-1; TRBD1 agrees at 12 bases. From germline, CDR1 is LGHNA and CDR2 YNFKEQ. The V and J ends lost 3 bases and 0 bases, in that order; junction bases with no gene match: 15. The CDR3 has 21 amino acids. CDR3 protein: CASSHVFRDRGPGGSYNEQFF. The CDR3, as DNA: TGTGCCAGCAGCCACGTATTCCGGGACAGGGGGCCGGGGGGCTCCTACAATGAGCAGTTCTTC.

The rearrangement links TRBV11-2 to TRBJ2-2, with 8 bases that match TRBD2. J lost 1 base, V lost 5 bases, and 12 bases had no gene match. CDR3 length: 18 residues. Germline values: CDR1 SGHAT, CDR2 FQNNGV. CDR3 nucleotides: TGTGCCAGCAGCAGTGGGACGGGGGGGACTCGGAACACCGGGGAGCTGTTTTTT. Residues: CASSSGTGGTRNTGELFF.

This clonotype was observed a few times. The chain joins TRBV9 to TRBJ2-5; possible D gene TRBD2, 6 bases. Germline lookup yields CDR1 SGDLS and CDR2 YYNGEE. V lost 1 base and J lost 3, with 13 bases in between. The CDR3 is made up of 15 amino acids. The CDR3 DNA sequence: TGTGCCAGCAGCGTATATGGAGGGGCCGAAGAGACCCAGTACTTC. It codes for CASSVYGGAEETQYF.

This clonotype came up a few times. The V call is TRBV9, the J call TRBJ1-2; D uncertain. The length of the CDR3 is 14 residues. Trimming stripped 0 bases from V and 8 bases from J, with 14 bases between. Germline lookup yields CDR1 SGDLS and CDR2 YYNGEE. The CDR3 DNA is TGTGCCAGCAGCGTAGGGCGGGGAGGCTACGGCTACACCTTC. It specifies CASSVGRGGYGYTF.

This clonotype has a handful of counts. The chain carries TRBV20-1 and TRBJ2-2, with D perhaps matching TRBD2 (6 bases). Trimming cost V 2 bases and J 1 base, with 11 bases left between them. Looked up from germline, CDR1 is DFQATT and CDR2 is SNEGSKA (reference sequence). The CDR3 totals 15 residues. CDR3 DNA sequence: TGCAGTGCTAGAACCGGGACTGAGAACACCGGGGAGCTGTTTTTT. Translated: CSARTGTENTGELFF.

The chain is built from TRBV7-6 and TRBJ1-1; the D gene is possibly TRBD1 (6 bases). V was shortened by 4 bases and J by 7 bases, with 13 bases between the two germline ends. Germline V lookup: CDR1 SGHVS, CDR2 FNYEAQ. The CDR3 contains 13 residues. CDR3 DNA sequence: TGTGCCAGCAGCTCCCAACAGGGAGATGAAGCTTTCTTT. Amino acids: CASSSQQGDEAFF.

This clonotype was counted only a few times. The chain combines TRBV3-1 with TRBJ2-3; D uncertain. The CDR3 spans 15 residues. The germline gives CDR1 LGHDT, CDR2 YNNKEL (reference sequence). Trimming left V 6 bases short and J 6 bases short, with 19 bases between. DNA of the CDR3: TGTGCCAGCAGGCACCTTGAGAGTTTCGATGATACGCAGTATTTT. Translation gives CASRHLESFDDTQYF.

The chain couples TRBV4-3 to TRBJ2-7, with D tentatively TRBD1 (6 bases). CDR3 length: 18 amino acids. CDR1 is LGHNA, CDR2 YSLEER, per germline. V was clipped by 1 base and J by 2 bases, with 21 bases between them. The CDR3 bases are TGCGCCAGCAGCCAAGCACGTATCTGGGGGCGATTCACCTACGAGCAGTACTTC. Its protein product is CASSQARIWGRFTYEQYF.

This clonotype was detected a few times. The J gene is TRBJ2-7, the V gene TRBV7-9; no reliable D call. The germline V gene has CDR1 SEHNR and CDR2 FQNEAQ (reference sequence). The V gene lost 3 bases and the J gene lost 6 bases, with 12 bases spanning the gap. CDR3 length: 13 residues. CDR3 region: CASSFPGRIEQYF. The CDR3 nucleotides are TGTGCCAGCAGCTTCCCCGGACGCATCGAGCAGTACTTC.

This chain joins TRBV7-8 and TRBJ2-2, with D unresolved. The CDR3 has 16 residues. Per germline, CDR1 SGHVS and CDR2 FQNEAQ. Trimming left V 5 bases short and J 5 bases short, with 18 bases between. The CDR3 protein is CASSRRGRVETGELFF. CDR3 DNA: TGTGCCAGCAGCCGCCGTGGACGAGTAGAGACCGGGGAGCTGTTTTTT.

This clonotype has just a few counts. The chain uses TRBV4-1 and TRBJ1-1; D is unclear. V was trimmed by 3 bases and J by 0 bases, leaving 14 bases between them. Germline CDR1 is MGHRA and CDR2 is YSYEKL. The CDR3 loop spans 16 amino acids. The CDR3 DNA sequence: TGCGCCAGCAGCCACCGTTGGTCGGGGATGAACACTGAAGCTTTCTTT. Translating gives CASSHRWSGMNTEAFF.

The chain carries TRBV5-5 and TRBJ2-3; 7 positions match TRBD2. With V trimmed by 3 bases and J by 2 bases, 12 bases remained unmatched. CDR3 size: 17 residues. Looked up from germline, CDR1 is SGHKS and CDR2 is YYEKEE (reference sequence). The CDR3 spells CASSWSPGLKITDTQYF. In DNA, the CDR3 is TGTGCCAGCAGCTGGTCCCCGGGACTAAAGATCACAGATACGCAGTATTTT.

CDR3 sequence: CASSRRELNRDGNQPQHF. CDR3 nucleotides: TGTGCCAGTAGTAGACGGGAGCTAAACAGGGATGGCAATCAGCCCCAGCATTTT. The chain is built from TRBV19 and TRBJ1-5, with a weak D call TRBD1 (6 bases). V lost 4 bases and J 2 bases, leaving 21 bases between the germline ends. Germline V gene data show CDR1 as LNHDA and CDR2 as SQIVND (reference sequence). The CDR3 has 18 amino acids.

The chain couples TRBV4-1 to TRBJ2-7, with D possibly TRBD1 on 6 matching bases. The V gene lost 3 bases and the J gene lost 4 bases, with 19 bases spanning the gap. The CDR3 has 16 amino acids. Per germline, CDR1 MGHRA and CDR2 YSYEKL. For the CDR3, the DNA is TGCGCCAGCAGCCATAGAGAACGCCAGGACAGATACGAGCAGTACTTC. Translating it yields CASSHRERQDRYEQYF.

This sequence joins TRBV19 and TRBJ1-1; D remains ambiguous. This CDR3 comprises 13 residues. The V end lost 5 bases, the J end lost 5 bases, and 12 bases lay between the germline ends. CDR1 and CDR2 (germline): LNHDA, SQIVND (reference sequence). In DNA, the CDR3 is TGTGCCAGTAGTTCTAGTTCGGGTACTGAAGCTTTCTTT. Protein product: CASSSSSGTEAFF.

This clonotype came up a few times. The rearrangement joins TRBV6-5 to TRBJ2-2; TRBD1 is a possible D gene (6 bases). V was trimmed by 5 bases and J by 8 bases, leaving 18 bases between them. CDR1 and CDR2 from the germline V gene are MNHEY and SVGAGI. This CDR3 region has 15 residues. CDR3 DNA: TGTGCCAGCAGTAACCCCGGGACAATGGCGGGGGAGCTGTTTTTT. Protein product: CASSNPGTMAGELFF.

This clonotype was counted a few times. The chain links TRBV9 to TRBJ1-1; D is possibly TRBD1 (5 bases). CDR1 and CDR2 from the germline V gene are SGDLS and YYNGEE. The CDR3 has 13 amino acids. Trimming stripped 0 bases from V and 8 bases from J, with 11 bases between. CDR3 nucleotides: TGTGCCAGCAGCGTAGTTACCCAGGGCGAAGCTTTCTTT. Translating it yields CASSVVTQGEAFF.

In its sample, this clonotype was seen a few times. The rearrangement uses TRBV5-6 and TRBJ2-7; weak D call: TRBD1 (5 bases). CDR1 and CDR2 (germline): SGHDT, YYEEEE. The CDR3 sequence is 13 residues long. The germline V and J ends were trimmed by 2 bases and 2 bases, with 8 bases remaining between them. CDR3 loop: CASSFGHTYEQYF. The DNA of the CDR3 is TGTGCCAGCAGCTTCGGACACACCTACGAGCAGTACTTC.

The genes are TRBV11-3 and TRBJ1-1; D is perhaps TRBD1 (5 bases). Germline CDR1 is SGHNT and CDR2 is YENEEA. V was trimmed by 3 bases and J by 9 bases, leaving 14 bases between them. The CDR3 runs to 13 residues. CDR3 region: CASSFGTRVQAFF. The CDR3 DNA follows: TGTGCCAGCAGCTTTGGGACCAGAGTTCAAGCTTTCTTT.